The clone carrying this TCR beta chain has just a few counts. Its antigen is not known. The data belong to a study of beta chain features in type 1 diabetes. Findings and limits, study-wide: Moderately but significantly shorter TCRB CDR3s were found in Type 1 diabetes patients in all four CD4+ subsets.

V lost 0 bases and J 1 base, leaving 7 bases between the germline ends. This CDR3 spans 14 amino acids. Germline lookup yields CDR1 MNHNY and CDR2 SVGAGI (reference sequence). TCRB transcripts that were expressed got sequenced, as all of the isolated RNA had been reverse transcribed. TCRdb keeps only in-frame clones here, not all; method: immunoSEQ multiplex PCR. The table has 300,000 to 400,000 clones, around 9.3% seen once; the top ten hold over 0.95%. This chain connects TRBV6-6 to TRBJ2-7; TRBD1 might be the D (6 bases). The TCR sequence derives from a young man with type 1 diabetes. Sequences were obtained from central memory CD4+ T cells from blood. In DNA form, the CDR3 reads TGTGCCAGCAGTTACTCCGGACAGTCCTACGAGCAGTACTTC. Translated, it gives CASSYSGQSYEQYF.